This T cell receptor beta chain was captured in a study of T-cell reconstitution after alpha-beta-depleted transplantation in children. Study-wide results and limits: Reportedly, only several hundred clones from non-depleted graft cells drove alpha-beta T-cell counts at about two months. From surviving recipient T cells and thymic progenitors came the high day-60 TCRbeta diversity observed in some patients.

Trimming took 2 bases from V and 2 from J; bases not matched to a gene: 5. Germline-derived CDR1 and CDR2 are SGHRS and YFSETQ. The CDR3 is 15 residues long. As it was prepared, the TCRbeta library received unique molecular identifiers. TCRdb recomputed calls from the PCR reads with MiXCR, one row per CDR3 protein. Seen here are over 400,000 distinct CDR3 sequences, 43% observed once, and the top ten hold 27%. For this clonotype: Its antigen is currently unknown.

The sequencing here drew on PBMCs, taken before TCRalphabeta/CD19-depleted stem cell transplant. This TCR came from a girl aged 2-10 years with aplastic anemia, due to receive a stem cell transplant. The V gene is TRBV5-1, the J gene TRBJ2-5; 8 bases align to TRBD2. In DNA, the CDR3 is TGCGCCAGCAGCTTACGACTAGCGCAACAAGAGACCCAGTACTTC. Its translation: CASSLRLAQQETQYF.